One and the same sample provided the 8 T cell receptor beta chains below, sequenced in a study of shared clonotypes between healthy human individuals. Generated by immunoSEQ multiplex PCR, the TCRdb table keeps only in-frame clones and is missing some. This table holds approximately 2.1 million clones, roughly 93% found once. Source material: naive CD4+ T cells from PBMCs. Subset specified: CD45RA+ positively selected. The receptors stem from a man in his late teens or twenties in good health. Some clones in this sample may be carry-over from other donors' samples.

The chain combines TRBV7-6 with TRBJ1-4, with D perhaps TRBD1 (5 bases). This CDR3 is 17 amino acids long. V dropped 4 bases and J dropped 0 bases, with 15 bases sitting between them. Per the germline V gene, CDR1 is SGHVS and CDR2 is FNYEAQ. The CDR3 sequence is CASSSGPGRTTNEKLFF. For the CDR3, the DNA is TGTGCCAGCAGCTCAGGGCCGGGGCGGACAACTAATGAAAAACTGTTTTTT.

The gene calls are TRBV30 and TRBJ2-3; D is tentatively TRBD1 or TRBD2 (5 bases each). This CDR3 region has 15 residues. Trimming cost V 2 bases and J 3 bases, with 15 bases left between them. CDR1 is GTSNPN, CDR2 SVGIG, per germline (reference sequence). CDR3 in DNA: TGTGCCTGGAGTTGGGTAGCGTGGGGGACAGATACGCAGTATTTT. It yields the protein CAWSWVAWGTDTQYF.

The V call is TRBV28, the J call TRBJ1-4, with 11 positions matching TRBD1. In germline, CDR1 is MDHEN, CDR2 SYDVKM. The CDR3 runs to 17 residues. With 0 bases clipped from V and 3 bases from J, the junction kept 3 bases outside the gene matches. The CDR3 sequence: CASSLWDRGRPNEKLFF. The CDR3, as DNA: TGTGCCAGCAGTTTATGGGACAGGGGGCGCCCTAATGAAAAACTGTTTTTT. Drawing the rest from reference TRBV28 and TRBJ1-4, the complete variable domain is DVKVTQSSRYLVKRTGEKVFLECVQDMDHENMFWYRQDPGLGLRLIYFSYDVKMKEKGDIPEGYSVSREKKERFSLILESASTNQTSMYLCASSLWDRGRPNEKLFFGSGTQLSVL.

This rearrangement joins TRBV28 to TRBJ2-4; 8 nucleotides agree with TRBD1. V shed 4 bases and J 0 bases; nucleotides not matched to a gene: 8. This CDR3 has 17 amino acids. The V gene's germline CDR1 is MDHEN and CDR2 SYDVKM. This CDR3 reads CASSSRTGSKAKNIQYF. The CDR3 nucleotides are TGTGCCAGCAGTTCAAGGACAGGGTCGAAAGCCAAAAACATTCAGTACTTC.

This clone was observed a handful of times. The CDR3: CASSRLHATGNQPQHF. CDR3 DNA: TGCGCCAGCAGCCGCCTACACGCGACGGGCAATCAGCCCCAGCATTTT. The V and J genes are TRBV5-1 and TRBJ1-5; D unresolved. V lost 4 bases and J 2 bases, leaving 16 bases between the germline ends. This CDR3 comprises 16 residues. Germline-derived CDR1 and CDR2 are SGHRS and YFSETQ.

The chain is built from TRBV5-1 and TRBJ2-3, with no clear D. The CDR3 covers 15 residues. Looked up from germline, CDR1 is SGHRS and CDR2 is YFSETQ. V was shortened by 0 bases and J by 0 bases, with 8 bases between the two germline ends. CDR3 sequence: CASSLGAVSTDTQYF. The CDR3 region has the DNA TGCGCCAGCAGCTTGGGGGCGGTGAGCACAGATACGCAGTATTTT.

The CDR3 nucleotides are TGTGCCAGCAGTGAACTGGGGGCCTACGAGCAGTACTTC. Translation gives CASSELGAYEQYF. The chain has TRBV6-1 and TRBJ2-7; D possibly uses TRBD1 or TRBD2 (5 bases each). Germline V lookup: CDR1 MNHNS, CDR2 SASEGT. The V end was cut by 2 bases, the J end by 2 bases, with 7 bases between. This CDR3 has 13 residues.

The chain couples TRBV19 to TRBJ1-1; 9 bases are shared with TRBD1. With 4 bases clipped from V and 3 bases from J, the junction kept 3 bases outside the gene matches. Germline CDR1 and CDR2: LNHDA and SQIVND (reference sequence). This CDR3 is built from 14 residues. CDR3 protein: CASSNRGLYTEAFF. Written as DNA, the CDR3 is TGTGCCAGTAGTAACAGGGGGCTATACACTGAAGCTTTCTTT. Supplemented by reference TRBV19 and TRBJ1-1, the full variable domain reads DGGITQSPKYLFRKEGQNVTLSCEQNLNHDAMYWYRQDPGQGLRLIYYSQIVNDFQKGDIAEGYSVSREKKESFPLTVTSAQKNPTAFYLCASSNRGLYTEAFFGQGTRLTVV.